The entry below describes one T cell receptor (beta chain). Its antigen remains unidentified. The study ran its PCR with 60 Vbeta and 13 Jbeta primers. The method was immunoSEQ multiplex PCR; TCRdb's version includes in-frame clones alone and lacks a portion of them. The table for this sample gives 150,000 to 250,000 clones. This sample stems from a study of cytomegalovirus exposure and HLA in healthy donors. Study-level information: In an earlier analysis, around 100 million unique TCR beta sequences were found from some 170 million T cells. Overall study findings and caveats: The study listed under 200 cytomegalovirus-associated TCR beta chains.

This receptor was identified in a boy aged 5-17 years in good health and CMV-seronegative. The sample was PBMCs.

CDR3 region: CASSSFSGAYNEQFF. CDR3 coding DNA: TGTGCCAGCAGCTCGTTCAGCGGGGCCTACAATGAGCAGTTCTTC. The chain combines TRBV7-9 with TRBJ2-1, with TRBD2 matching over 7 bases. The V and J ends lost 4 bases and 2 bases, in that order; junction bases with no gene match: 5. Germline-derived CDR1 and CDR2 are SEHNR and FQNEAQ (reference sequence). The CDR3 is made up of 15 amino acids.